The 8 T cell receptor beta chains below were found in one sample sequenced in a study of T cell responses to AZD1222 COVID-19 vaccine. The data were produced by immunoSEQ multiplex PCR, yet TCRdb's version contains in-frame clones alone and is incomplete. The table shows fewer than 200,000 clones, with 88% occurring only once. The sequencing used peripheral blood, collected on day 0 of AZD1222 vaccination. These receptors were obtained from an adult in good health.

The CDR3 region has the DNA TGTGCCAGTAGTATCCGGGACTGGCCTCGCTACGAGCAGTACTTC. Amino acid sequence: CASSIRDWPRYEQYF. The chain is built from TRBV19 and TRBJ2-7; a weak D match, TRBD2 (6 bases). The CDR3 runs to 15 residues. In germline, CDR1 is LNHDA, CDR2 SQIVND (reference sequence). V was pared by 3 bases and J by 3 bases, with 15 bases between. The full variable domain, completed using reference TRBV19 and TRBJ2-7, is DGGITQSPKYLFRKEGQNVTLSCEQNLNHDAMYWYRQDPGQGLRLIYYSQIVNDFQKGDIAEGYSVSREKKESFPLTVTSAQKNPTAFYLCASSIRDWPRYEQYFGPGTRLTVT.

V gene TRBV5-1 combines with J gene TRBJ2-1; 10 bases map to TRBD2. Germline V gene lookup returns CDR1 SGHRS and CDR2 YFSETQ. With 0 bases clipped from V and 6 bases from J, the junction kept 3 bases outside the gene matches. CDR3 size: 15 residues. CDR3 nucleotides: TGCGCCAGCAGCTTGGTAGCGGGAGGTCGCAATGAGCAGTTCTTC. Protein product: CASSLVAGGRNEQFF.

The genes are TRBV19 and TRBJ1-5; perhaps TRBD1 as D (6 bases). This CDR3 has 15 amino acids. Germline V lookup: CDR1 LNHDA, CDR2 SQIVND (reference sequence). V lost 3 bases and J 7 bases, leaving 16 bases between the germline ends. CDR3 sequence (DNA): TGTGCCAGTAGTATTGGTTCAGGGGCGGGCCAGCCCCAGCATTTT. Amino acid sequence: CASSIGSGAGQPQHF.

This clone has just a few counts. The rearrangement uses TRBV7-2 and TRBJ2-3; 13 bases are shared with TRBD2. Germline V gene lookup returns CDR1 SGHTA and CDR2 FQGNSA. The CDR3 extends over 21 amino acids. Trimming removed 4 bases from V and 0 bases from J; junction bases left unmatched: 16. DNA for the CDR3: TGTGCCAGCAGCTCAGCTCTTAGCCGACTAGCGGGGGGCCGGAGCACAGATACGCAGTATTTT. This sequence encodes CASSSALSRLAGGRSTDTQYF. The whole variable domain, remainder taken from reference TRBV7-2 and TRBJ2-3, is GAGVSQSPSNKVTEKGKDVELRCDPISGHTALYWYRQSLGQGLEFLIYFQGNSAPDKSGLPSDRFSAERTGGSVSTLTIQRTQQEDSAVYLCASSSALSRLAGGRSTDTQYFGPGTRLTVL.

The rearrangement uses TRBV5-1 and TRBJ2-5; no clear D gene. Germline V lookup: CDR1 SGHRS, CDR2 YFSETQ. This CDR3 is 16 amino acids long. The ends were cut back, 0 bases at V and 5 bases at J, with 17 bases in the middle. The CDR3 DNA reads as TGCGCCAGCAGCTTGGGAAATTTGGCCCGACCGGAGACCCAGTACTTC. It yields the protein CASSLGNLARPETQYF.

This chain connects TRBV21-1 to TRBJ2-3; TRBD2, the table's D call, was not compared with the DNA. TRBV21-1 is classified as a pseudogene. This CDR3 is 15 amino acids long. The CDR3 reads CASSKERSTVDTQYF. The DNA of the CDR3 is TGTGCCAGCAGCAAGGAGCGGAGCACGGTAGATACGCAGTATTTT.

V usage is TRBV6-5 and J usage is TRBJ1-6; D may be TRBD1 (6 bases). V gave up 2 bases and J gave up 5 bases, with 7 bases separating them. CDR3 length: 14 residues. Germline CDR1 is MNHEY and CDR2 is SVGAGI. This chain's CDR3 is CASSYGQNNSPLHF. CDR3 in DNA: TGTGCCAGCAGTTACGGACAGAATAATTCACCCCTCCACTTT.

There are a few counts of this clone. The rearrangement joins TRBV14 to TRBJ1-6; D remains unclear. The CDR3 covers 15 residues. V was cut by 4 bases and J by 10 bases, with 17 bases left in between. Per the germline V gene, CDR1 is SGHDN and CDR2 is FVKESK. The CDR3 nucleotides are TGTGCCAGCAGCCCTTCTGAGTGGCGGGAATCACCCCTCCACTTT. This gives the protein CASSPSEWRESPLHF.